The subject of this entry is one T cell receptor (beta chain). The antigen is not known. The germline V gene has CDR1 MNHEY and CDR2 SVGAGI. With 0 bases clipped from V and 5 bases from J, the junction kept 2 bases outside the gene matches. This CDR3 is built from 15 residues. Produced via immunoSEQ multiplex PCR; TCRdb's table is partial and in-frame only. The repertoire holds over 100,000 clones, with approximately 85% as singletons. These data originate in a study of T cell responses to AZD1222 COVID-19 vaccine. Whole-study results and caveats: In the spike-specific TCR repertoire, nearly half reportedly target unmutated variant regions. White British donors predominated, females outnumbered males, and clonal diversity was possibly underestimated.

The sample in question was peripheral blood, obtained 28 days after the second dose of the MenACWY control vaccine. The rearrangement uses TRBV6-5 and TRBJ1-5, with 9 bases matching TRBD1. This clonotype was obtained from an adult who received the MenACWY meningococcal vaccine as a control. The CDR3 nucleotides are TGTGCCAGCAGTTACTCGCGGGACAGGGATCAGCCCCAGCATTTT. Protein: CASSYSRDRDQPQHF.